This T cell receptor (beta chain) was sequenced during a study of T cell repertoires in ileal Crohn's disease. About the research overall: Around 40% were active smokers at surgery; median disease duration was nearly eight years.

Findings and limits, study-wide: Sorted CD8 T cells held more high-frequency clones than CD4. Compared with non-smokers, active smokers at surgery showed more clonal expansions. Clonality above 26.8% at surgery always came with endoscopic recurrence.

The protocol was immunoSEQ multiplex PCR, while the TCRdb copy is restricted to in-frame clones and leaves out a portion. The table shows thousands of clones, with roughly three quarters occurring only once. Turning to this clone: Its cognate antigen is unknown.

Germline V CDR1 and CDR2: SGHAT, FQNNGV. The V end lost 2 bases, the J end lost 1 base, and 15 bases lay between the germline ends. This CDR3 region has 17 residues. The TCR was taken from an adult with Crohn's disease. The chain recombines TRBV11-2 with TRBJ2-1; D gene ambiguous. The specimen was ileal tissue. The CDR3 region is CASSLFESIRSYNEQFF. The CDR3 bases are TGTGCCAGCAGCTTATTCGAGTCCATCAGGTCCTACAATGAGCAGTTCTTC.